Described below is a single T cell receptor (beta chain) sequence and its context. Antigen specificity is unknown. Each TRB amplification used roughly 240-550 ng of genomic DNA from blood. This CDR3 has 16 amino acids. V shed 3 bases and J 6 bases; nucleotides not matched to a gene: 13. CDR1 and CDR2 from the germline V gene are DFQATT and SNEGSKA (reference sequence). Multiplex PCR with BIOMED2 TRB-A/B primer pools amplified TRB rearrangements. TCRdb processed the multiplex PCR reads anew with MiXCR; each CDR3 protein has one entry. This table has about 3,600 distinct CDR3 sequences, less than 25% appearing once. This entry belongs to a study of T and B cells in COVID-19 patients. About the research overall: Active-infection patients were older, median roughly 67 years, than recovered patients, median about 34 years.

Study-level points and caveats: Exclusive to the recovered cohort were approximately 2,300 TCR clusters, roughly 34 of them with low generation probability. At recovery TRB diversity and richness exceeded healthy donors, after highly clonal active COVID-19 repertoires.

This chain joins TRBV20-1 and TRBJ2-2; 7 nucleotides agree with TRBD2. The specimen sequenced was blood. The TCR sequence derives from a human donor with active COVID-19. CDR3 amino acids: CSARIRAGSLAGELFF. The CDR3 coding sequence is TGCAGTGCTAGGATTCGAGCGGGATCTCTTGCCGGGGAGCTGTTTTTT.